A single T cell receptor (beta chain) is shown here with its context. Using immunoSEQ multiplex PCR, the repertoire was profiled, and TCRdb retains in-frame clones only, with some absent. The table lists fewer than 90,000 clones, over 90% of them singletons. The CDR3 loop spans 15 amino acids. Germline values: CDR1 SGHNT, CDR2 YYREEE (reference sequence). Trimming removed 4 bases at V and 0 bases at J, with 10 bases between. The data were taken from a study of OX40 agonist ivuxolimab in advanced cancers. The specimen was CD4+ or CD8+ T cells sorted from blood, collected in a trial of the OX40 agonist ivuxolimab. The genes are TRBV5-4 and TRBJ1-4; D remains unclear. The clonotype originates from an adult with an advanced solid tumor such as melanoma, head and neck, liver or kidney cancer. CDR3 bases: TGTGCCAGCAGCCGCGGTCGAGCAACTAATGAAAAACTGTTTTTT. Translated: CASSRGRATNEKLFF.